Sequencing of this TCR beta chain was carried out in a study of cytomegalovirus exposure and HLA in healthy donors (dated by TCRdb to the late 2010s). Background on the whole study: According to an earlier analysis of a few hundred of the donors, some 170 million T cells yielded 95 million to 140 million unique TCR beta sequences and approximately 300 Gb of sequence data. An early release covering roughly 600 HLA-typed donors comprised about 300 gigabases of sequencing data and 85 million to 100 million unique TCR sequences. Of the roughly 400 genotyped donors, approximately 80% fell in the genetic ancestry cluster associated with self-reported Caucasian donors. The study aimed to test whether signatures of past pathogen exposure could be identified by cataloging public T cell receptors. The study used immunosequencing to profile the T cell repertoires of approximately 690 subjects and linked those repertoires to cytomegalovirus serostatus. In addition to the first cohort of hundreds of subjects, a separate validation cohort of 100 to 150 different subjects was used. To predict cytomegalovirus infection status, the study combined high-throughput TCR immunosequencing, statistical association of individual TCRs with disease status, and machine learning. In a later analysis, previously published TCR beta repertoires from several hundred donors were re-analyzed and high-resolution HLA genotyping was added so that TCR occurrence patterns could be studied. In the later analysis, no new phenotypic data were used to find candidate immune exposures; instead, reliance was placed on TCR beta sequences and their occurrence across donors. An earlier analysis of about 600 of the donors used high-throughput TCR beta sequencing to judge whether each TCR beta V gene segment behaved as functional or pseudogenic. Donor age, sex, ethnicity and CMV serostatus were compiled together with the repertoire data. A later genetic analysis used genome-wide SNP genotypes for about 60% of the 666 donors, treating that subset as a discovery cohort. Every discovery cohort repertoire had been produced on one sequencing platform. Both class I and class II loci were covered by HLA typing, at four-digit resolution. The number of typed donors differed by locus: about 629-630 for A, B, C, DRB1 and DQB1; some 540 for DQA1; around 610 for DPA1; and some 470 for DPB1. Several DR-DQ haplotypes were treated as single units for association and clustering because of strong linkage in the cohort. Among some 400 genotyped donors of the cohort, an average of approximately 240,000 unique TCR beta nucleotide sequences was sequenced per donor, of which 15% to 20% were non-productive.

Points the paper makes about the study in general: A further reported finding was that TCR beta sequences accurately predicted the HLA-A and HLA-B alleles for most subjects in the first cohort. Across donors, most TCR sequences were observed very rarely, whereas some public TCRs were present in many individuals. Three of the identified cytomegalovirus-associated TCR beta chains were confirmed in vitro to be specific for cytomegalovirus antigens. Correlated functional status among segregating V segments might reflect linkage disequilibrium, but an unknown experimental factor could not be ruled out. Because the 87-base-pair reads could not distinguish some IMGT-functional V segments, including TRBV6-2 and TRBV6-3, those segments were excluded. V-gene and J-gene trimming of TCR beta chains was associated with a missense DCLRE1C variant in a later genetic analysis, and the association was replicated in an independent cohort. A later genetic analysis reported fewer N-insertions in productive TCRs among donors in an Asian-associated ancestry cluster than the approximately 670-donor mean. In this cohort, only TCR beta chains were sequenced, and detectable features were limited by the absence of alpha or paired-chain data. In a later analysis, most CMV-associated TCR beta chains were found to appear HLA-restricted, with HLA associations seemingly driven largely by CMV exposure. A total of fewer than 200 TCR beta chains were listed by the study as associated with cytomegalovirus. The authors suggested that the approach could potentially be extended to other disease states and immunological phenotypes. A group of highly shared sequence variants was considered likely to be a technical artifact of the sequencing pipeline. A later analysis found that TCR association rates varied across HLA loci, with DRB1 alleles showing the most associated TCRs and HLA-C alleles the fewest. The presence/absence analyses assumed that sequencing depth was roughly uniform across donors, and that assumption may not be true. Strong co-occurrence of HLA alleles, especially DR and DQ, made assigning TCR associations to individual alleles difficult. The classifier was reported to diagnose cytomegalovirus status with high specificity and sensitivity in both the original cohort and the validation cohort. A later analysis reported that several top co-occurrence clusters appeared linked to parvovirus B19, influenza, CMV and Epstein-Barr virus. Because HLA typing was missing for some donors at each locus, association tests included only the typed subset. The earlier analysis of some 560 of the donors excluded some 15 rarely observed V segments, including chromosome 9 orphons, because counts were too low. An earlier analysis of approximately 600 of the donors showed that most TCR beta V segments appeared in productive rearrangements either about 87% or about 30% of the time, which broadly matched IMGT annotations. For the cohort, immune exposure information was limited to CMV serostatus. In a later analysis, HLA-associated TCR beta chains showed more clonal expansion and lower generation probabilities than non-associated chains that were equally common. Specific HLA alleles were associated with around 18,000 TCR beta sequences at a false discovery rate of 0.05 in a later analysis.

After removal of 5 bases from V and 0 bases from J, the junction retains 10 bases not matched to a gene. For CDR1 and CDR2, the germline V gene lists SGHTA and FQGNSA. Taken from cysteine to phenylalanine, the CDR3 has 19 residues. Here the CDR3 DNA is all that survives: 57 bases in frame from base 1. The receptor library was made with the immunoSEQ multiplex PCR assay. A mixture of 60 forward primers for TCR Vbeta segments and 13 reverse primers for TCR Jbeta segments was used in the multiplex PCR. The CDR3 region of rearranged TCR beta genes was amplified from genomic DNA by a multiplex PCR assay. The amplified TCR beta libraries were sequenced on the Illumina HiSeq System as 87-base-pair reads. Per the source publication's procedure: In a later analysis, about 80 million unique TCR beta chains were counted across the approximately 620 repertoires, and roughly 11 million of these chains were shared by at least two donors. Raw reads were error-corrected and collapsed into unique sequences with a nearest-neighbor algorithm that merged closely related sequences to remove PCR and sequencing errors. To assign V, D and J gene segments, CDR3 sequences were aligned to IMGT reference sequences. Each retained sequence needed at least a six-nucleotide match to both a V gene segment and a J gene segment. A rearrangement counted as productive if the CDR3 had no stop codons and remained in frame with V and J, and every other rearrangement counted as non-productive. Following IMGT convention, CDR3 was defined as the stretch from the second conserved V-encoded cysteine up to the conserved J-encoded phenylalanine. The earlier analysis of approximately 500 of the donors excluded sequences that lacked an unambiguous match to a single V gene segment. In an earlier analysis of almost 600 of the donors, a V segment was called functional when productive rearrangements were above 56.7%, and segregating when the standard deviation between donors exceeded 5%. To diagnose cytomegalovirus status from the catalog of TCR beta chain sequences, a statistical classification framework was built. A later analysis assigned V and J genes by comparing TCR nucleotide sequences with IMGT/GENE-DB human TR gene sequences. In a later analysis, CDR3 sequences and most-parsimonious VDJ recombination scenarios were assigned using the TCRdist pipeline. A later analysis defined each TCR beta chain by its CDR3 amino acid sequence plus V-gene family, and excluded reads lacking a unique V-gene family. To address suspected cross-contamination and a sequencing artifact, a later analysis removed several hundred highly shared, low-generation-probability nucleotide sequences. In a later analysis, a clonal expansion index for each public chain was calculated from normalized within-repertoire ranks of inferred template counts. A later analysis computed generation probabilities with a VDJ recombination model fitted to out-of-frame rearrangements, and checked the results against IGoR. A later analysis scored TCR-TCR, TCR-HLA and TCR-CMV co-occurrence with hypergeometric tests, applying a repertoire-size bias correction to TCR pairs. A later analysis estimated false discovery rates by permuting HLA or CMV assignments 20 times. In a later analysis, co-occurring TCRs were grouped using DBSCAN, and TCRdist sequence similarity was added for clustering within HLA-allele-positive subsets. Repertoires with fewer than 30,000 or more than 120,000 public chains were left out of co-occurrence clustering, as were a handful of repertoires with anomalous nucleotide sharing. TCRdb mirrors the immuneACCESS table, restricted to in-frame sequences. Some clones are absent from its copies; in checked studies, under half trace to an unresolved V gene, and the reason for the others is unknown. The V and J calls and clone size come from that table; D and trimming were worked out from the DNA. Here the sample has about 160,000 clones; approximately 76% occur a single time. Jointly, the top ten make up around 2% of the sample.

In total, 500 to 700 healthy bone marrow donors made up the cohort. At the time of sampling, all cohort members were nominally healthy, though unrecorded immune exposures were likely present. The donor tested CMV seronegative and was one of the 352 seronegative cohort members. Each donor provided a peripheral blood sample, and peripheral blood mononuclear cells were used for TCR beta sequencing. The Qiagen DNeasy Blood Extraction Kit was used to extract genomic DNA from the blood cell samples. Worth noting for this clone: The antigen this receptor binds is unknown. Base-call qualities are not available, and no considerably larger clone is one nucleotide away.

This receptor was obtained from a female donor in good health and CMV-seronegative. The rearrangement combines TRBV7-2 with TRBJ2-3, with 14 middle bases fitting TRBD2. The sequenced material came from PBMCs. The CDR3 amino acid sequence is: CASSDRLAGGLISTDTQYF. The DNA reads TGTGCCAGCAGCGACCGACTAGCGGGGGGGCTTATTAGCACAGATACGCAGTATTTT.